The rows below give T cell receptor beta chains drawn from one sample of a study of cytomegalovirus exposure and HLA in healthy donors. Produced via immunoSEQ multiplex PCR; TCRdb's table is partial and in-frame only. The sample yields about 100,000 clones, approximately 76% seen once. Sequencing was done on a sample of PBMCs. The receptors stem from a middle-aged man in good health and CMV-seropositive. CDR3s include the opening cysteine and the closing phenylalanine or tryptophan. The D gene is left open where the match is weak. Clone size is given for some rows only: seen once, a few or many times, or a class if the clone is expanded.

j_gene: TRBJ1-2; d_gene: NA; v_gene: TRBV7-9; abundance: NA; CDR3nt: TGTGCCAGCAGCAGCGTCGGGGATGGCTATGGCTACACCTTC; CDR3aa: CASSSVGDGYGYTF
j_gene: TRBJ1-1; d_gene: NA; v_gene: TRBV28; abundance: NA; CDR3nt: TGTGCCAGCAGTTCTATCCAGGGGAACACTGAAGCTTTCTTT; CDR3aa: CASSSIQGNTEAFF
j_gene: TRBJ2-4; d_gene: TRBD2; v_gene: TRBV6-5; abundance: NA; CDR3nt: TGTGCCAGCAGTTACTCCCCGGGAGGGGCCAAAAACATTCAGTACTTC; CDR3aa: CASSYSPGGAKNIQYF
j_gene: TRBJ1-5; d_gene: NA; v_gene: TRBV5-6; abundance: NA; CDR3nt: TGTGCCAGCACGACTTTCGGGGGGCGCAATCAGCCCCAGCATTTT; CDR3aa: CASTTFGGRNQPQHF
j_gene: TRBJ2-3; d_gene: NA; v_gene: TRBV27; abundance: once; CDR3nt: TGTGCCAGCAGTTCCTTCACTGTCTTGGATACGCAGTATTTT; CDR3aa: CASSSFTVLDTQYF
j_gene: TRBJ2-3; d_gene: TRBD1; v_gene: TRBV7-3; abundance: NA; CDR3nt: TGTGCCAGCAGCGAGACAGGGAGAGATACGCAGTATTTT; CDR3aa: CASSETGRDTQYF
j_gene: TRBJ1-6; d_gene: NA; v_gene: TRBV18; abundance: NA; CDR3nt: TGTGCCAACGAGAGCTCCTATAATTCACCCCTCCACTTT; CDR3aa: CANESSYNSPLHF
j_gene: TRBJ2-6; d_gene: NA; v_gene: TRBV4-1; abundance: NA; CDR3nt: TGCGCCAGCAGCCTTCAGGGGTCTTCTGGGGCCAACGTCCTGACTTTC; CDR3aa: CASSLQGSSGANVLTF
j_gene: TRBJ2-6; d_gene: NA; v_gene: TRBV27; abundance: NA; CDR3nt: TGTGCCAGCAGTTTATACCCCTGGAGAATTGGCCCCTCTGGGGCCAACGTCCTGACTTTC; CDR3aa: CASSLYPWRIGPSGANVLTF
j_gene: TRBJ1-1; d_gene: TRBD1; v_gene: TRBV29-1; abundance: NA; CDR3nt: TGCAGCGCCGGGAGGGGGCGAGTGAACACTGAAGCTTTCTTT; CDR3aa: CSAGRGRVNTEAFF
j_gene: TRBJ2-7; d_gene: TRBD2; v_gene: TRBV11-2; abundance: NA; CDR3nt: TGTGCCAGCAGCTTAACTAGCGGGGGGTCCTACGAGCAGTACTTC; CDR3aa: CASSLTSGGSYEQYF
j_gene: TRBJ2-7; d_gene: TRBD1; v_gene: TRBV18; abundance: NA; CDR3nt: TGTGCCAGCTCACCACCATTCGGTGGCAGGGGGTTAAGCGAGCAGTACTTC; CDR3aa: CASSPPFGGRGLSEQYF
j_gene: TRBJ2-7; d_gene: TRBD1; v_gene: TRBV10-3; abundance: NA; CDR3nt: TGTGCCATCAGTGAGGGACAGGGGCGCGAGCAGTACTTC; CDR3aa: CAISEGQGREQYF
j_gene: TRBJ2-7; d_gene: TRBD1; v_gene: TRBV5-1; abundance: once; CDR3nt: TGCGCCAGCAGCTTGGCCGGGACAGGGACGGCTTACGAGCAGTACTTC; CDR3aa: CASSLAGTGTAYEQYF
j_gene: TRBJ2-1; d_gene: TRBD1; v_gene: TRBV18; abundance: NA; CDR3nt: TGTGCCAGCTCACCAGGACAGGGCGGGAATGAGCAGTTCTTC; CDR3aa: CASSPGQGGNEQFF
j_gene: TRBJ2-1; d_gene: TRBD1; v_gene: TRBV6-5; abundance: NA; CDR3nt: TGTGCCAGCAGTTACGGACTCAGGGGGCGAGGAAATGAGCAGTTCTTC; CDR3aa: CASSYGLRGRGNEQFF
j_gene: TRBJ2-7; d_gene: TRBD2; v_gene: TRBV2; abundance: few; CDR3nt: TGTGCCAGCATCCACACCCTAGCGGGGGGGCCCAGTGTGTCCTACGAGCAGTACTTC; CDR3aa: CASIHTLAGGPSVSYEQYF
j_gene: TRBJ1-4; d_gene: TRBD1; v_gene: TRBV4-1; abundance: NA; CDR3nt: TGCGCCAGCAGCCAACAACCAGGGGGGACTAATGAAAAACTGTTTTTT; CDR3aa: CASSQQPGGTNEKLFF
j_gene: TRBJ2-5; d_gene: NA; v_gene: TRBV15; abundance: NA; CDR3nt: TGTGCCACCAGCAGGGAACAGGGTCGACAAGAGACCCAGTACTTC; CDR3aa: CATSREQGRQETQYF
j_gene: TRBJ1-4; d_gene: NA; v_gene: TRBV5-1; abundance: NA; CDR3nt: TGCGCCAGCAGCTTGATATGGGGACTGGGTGAAAAACTGTTTTTT; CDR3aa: CASSLIWGLGEKLFF
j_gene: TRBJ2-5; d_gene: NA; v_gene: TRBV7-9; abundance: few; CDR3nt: TGTGCCAGCAGAATAAACGCGGGAACCCAAGAGACCCAGTACTTC; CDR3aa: CASRINAGTQETQYF
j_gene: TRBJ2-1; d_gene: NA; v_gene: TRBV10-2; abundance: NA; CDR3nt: TGCGCCAGCAGTGAGGGGGGGTACAATGAGCAGTTCTTC; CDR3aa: CASSEGGYNEQFF
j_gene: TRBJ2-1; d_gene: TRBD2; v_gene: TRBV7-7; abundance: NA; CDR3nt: TGTGCTAGCAGCCCACTAGCGGGGGGGTCCTACAATGAGCAGTTCTTC; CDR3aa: CASSPLAGGSYNEQFF
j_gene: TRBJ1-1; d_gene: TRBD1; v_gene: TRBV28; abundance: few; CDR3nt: TGTGCCAGCAGCCTCACCCTCACAGGGGTGGCCACTGAAGCTTTCTTT; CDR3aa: CASSLTLTGVATEAFF
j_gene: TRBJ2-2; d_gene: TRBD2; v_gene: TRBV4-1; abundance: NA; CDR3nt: TGCGCCAGCAGCCCTACTGGGGGGGCCGGGGAGCTGTTTTTT; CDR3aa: CASSPTGGAGELFF
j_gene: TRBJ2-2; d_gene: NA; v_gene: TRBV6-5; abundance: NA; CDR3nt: TGTGCCAGCAGTTTCAGGGCCCACACCGGGGAGCTGTTTTTT; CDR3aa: CASSFRAHTGELFF
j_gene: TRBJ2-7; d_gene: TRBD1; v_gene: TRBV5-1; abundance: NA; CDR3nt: TGCGCCAGCAGTTCACGACAGGGGGCGGGTGAGCAGTACTTC; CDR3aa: CASSSRQGAGEQYF
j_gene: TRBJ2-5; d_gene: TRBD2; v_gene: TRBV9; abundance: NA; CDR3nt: TGTGCCAGCAGCGTAGGAGGCTCGGGGGGGACCCAGTACTTC; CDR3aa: CASSVGGSGGTQYF
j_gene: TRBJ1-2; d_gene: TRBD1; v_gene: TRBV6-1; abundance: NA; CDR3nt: TGTGCCAGCACCCGAGAGGGACAGGGGAACTATGGCTACACCTTC; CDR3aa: CASTREGQGNYGYTF
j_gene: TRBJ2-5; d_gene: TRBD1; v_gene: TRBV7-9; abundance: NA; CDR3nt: TGTGCCAGCAGCCCGGGACAGGGGGATTTAAAGACCCAGTACTTC; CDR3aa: CASSPGQGDLKTQYF
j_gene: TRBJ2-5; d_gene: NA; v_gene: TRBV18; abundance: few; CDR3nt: TGTGCCAGCTCACCGGACATTTACCAAGAGACCCAGTACTTC; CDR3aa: CASSPDIYQETQYF
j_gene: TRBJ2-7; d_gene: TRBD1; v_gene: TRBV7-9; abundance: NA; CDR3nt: TGTGCCAGCAGCTTCGGACAGGGGTTAAACTACGAGCAGTACTTC; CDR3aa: CASSFGQGLNYEQYF
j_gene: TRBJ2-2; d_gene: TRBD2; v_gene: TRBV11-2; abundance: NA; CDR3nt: TGTGCCAGCAGCTTAATCCTAGCGGGAGATAGGGCCGGGGAGCTGTTTTTT; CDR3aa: CASSLILAGDRAGELFF
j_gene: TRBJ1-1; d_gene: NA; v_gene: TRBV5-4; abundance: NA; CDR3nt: TGTGCCAGCAGCTTGGACCCCTCTAGGGGCACTGAAGCTTTCTTT; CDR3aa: CASSLDPSRGTEAFF
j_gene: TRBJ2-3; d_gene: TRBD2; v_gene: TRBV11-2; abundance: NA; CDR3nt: TGTGCCAGCAGCCCACGGGACTACGCCGTGGATACGCAGTATTTT; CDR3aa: CASSPRDYAVDTQYF
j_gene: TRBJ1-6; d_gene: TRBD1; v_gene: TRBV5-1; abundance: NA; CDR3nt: TGCGCCAGCAGCCTGCGGACAGGGAATAATTCACCCCTCCACTTT; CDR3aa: CASSLRTGNNSPLHF
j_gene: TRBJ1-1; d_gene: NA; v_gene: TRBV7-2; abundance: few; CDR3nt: TGTGCCAGCAGCTTAGATAGTGCAGGGAGGGACACTGAAGCTTTCTTT; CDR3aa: CASSLDSAGRDTEAFF
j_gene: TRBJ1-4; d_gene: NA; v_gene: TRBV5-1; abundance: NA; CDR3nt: TGCGCCAGCAGCCCGGGACAAAACAATGAAAAACTGTTTTTT; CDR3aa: CASSPGQNNEKLFF
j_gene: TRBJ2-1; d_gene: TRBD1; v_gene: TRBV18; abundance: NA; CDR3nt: TGTGCCAGCTCACCAAAGGGACAGGGGTCCTACAATGAGCAGTTCTTC; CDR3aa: CASSPKGQGSYNEQFF
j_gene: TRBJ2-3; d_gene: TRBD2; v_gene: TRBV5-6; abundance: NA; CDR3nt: TGTGCCAGCAGCCGGACTAGCCTGTCTAGCACAGATACGCAGTATTTT; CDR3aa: CASSRTSLSSTDTQYF
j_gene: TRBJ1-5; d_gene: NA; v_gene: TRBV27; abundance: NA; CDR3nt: TGTGCCAGCAGTTTATGGGCCAATCAGCCCCAGCATTTT; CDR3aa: CASSLWANQPQHF
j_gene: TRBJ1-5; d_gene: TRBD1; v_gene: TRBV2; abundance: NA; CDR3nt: TGTGCCAGCAGTGAGGTGGGGACAGGGGCTCAGCCCCAGCATTTT; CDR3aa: CASSEVGTGAQPQHF
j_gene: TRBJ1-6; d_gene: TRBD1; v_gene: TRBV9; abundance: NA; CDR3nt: TGTGCCAGCACCCCGGGACAGGGTTTCGCCTATAATTCACCCCTCCACTTT; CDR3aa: CASTPGQGFAYNSPLHF
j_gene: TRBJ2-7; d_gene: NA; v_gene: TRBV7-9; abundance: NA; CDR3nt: TGTGCCAGCAGCTTAGGCCGTGGCATCTCCTACGAGCAGTACTTC; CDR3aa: CASSLGRGISYEQYF
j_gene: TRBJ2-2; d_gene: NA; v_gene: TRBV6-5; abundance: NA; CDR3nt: TGTGCCAGCAGTTGGGAGACAACGAACACCGGGGAGCTGTTTTTT; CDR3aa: CASSWETTNTGELFF
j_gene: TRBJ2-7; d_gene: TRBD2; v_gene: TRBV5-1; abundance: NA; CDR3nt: TGCGCCAGCAGCTTGGCCTCGGCTAGCGGGGGGGGAGCCTACGAGCAGTACTTC; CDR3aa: CASSLASASGGGAYEQYF
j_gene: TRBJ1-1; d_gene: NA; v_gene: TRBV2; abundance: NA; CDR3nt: TGTGCCAGCAGTGAATCGGTCGGACGGGGGATGAACACTGAAGCTTTCTTT; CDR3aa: CASSESVGRGMNTEAFF
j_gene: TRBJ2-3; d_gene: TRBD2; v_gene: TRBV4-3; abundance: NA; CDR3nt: TGCGCCAGCAGCCCACTAGGACTAGTAAGCACAGATACGCAGTATTTT; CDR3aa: CASSPLGLVSTDTQYF
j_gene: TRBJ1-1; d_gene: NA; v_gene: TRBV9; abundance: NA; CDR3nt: TGTGCCAGCAGCGCCGGCGGGGGCCTCGAAGCTTTCTTT; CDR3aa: CASSAGGGLEAFF
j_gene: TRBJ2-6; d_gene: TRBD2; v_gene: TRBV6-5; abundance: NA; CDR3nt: TGTGCCAGCAGTTACTCGCGGGGGGATGGGGCCAACGTCCTGACTTTC; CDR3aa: CASSYSRGDGANVLTF
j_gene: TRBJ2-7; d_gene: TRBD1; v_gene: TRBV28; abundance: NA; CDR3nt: TGTGCCAGCAGTCCCGGGACAGGGGGCTTGAACGAGCAGTACTTC; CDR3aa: CASSPGTGGLNEQYF
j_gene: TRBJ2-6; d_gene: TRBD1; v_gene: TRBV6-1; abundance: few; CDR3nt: TGTGCCAGCAGTGAGGGTACAGGGGTCTTTGGGGCCAACGTCCTGACTTTC; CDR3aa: CASSEGTGVFGANVLTF
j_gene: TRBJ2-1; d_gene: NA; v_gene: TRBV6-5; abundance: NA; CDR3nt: TGTGCCAGCAGTTACGGTTCGGGGGGCCATGAGCAGTTCTTC; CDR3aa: CASSYGSGGHEQFF